This T cell receptor (beta chain) was recovered during a study of read filtering for tumor transcriptome and immune sequencing (TCRdb year 2020). Regarding the research as a whole: The cohort had around 18 male and 11 to 15 female patients with a mean age of roughly 64 years, ranging from roughly 45 to 85. Under revised international staging, eight or nine patients fell into R-ISS I, 15 or so into R-ISS II and 6 or 7 into R-ISS III. Whole-transcriptome libraries were prepared with the TruSeq RNA Access Library Prep Kit after DNase treatment. TCR-region mapped reads per sample ranged from about 4.05 to 10.27 million with IR-seq versus only roughly 75 to 1273 with RNA-seq. Using the same bone marrow samples, the study ran both targeted immune repertoire sequencing and bulk whole-transcriptome sequencing and then compared the TCR repertoires from each method. One main goal was a read-filtering strategy for immune repertoire data, in particular deciding whether clonotypes backed by only one read should be removed.

Bone marrow was sampled from every patient at the time of active disease. Ficoll-Hypaque density gradient centrifugation was used to isolate bone marrow mononuclear cells. Myeloma plasma cells were removed and CD138-negative cells were obtained by negative selection following labeling with CD138 magnetic microbeads on a MACS separator. Flow cytometry on an Attune NxT with CD138 antibodies was used to check the purity of the isolated cells. TRIzol reagent was used to extract total RNA, and a NanoDrop spectrophotometer was used to quantify the extracted RNA. Paired RNA-seq and IR-seq were performed on each patient's CD138-negative bone marrow sample. V is trimmed back by 5 bases and J by 5 bases, and the junction contains 13 bases that no gene match accounts for. The CDR3, cysteine through phenylalanine, is 16 amino acids long. The CDR3 DNA has 48 bases and is translated from base 1. The germline V gene provides CDR1 SGHVS and CDR2 FQNEAQ.

There are many counts of this clonotype. What this receptor recognizes is not known. No much larger clone is present one base from it, and per-base qualities are unavailable. On the study overall, not on this receptor specifically: In IR-seq, single-read clonotypes were roughly 84% of clonotypes but 3.5% to 4% of total reads; in RNA-seq they were roughly 72% of clonotypes and around 40% of reads. When single-read clonotypes were removed, the proportions of shared clonotypes in IR-seq and RNA-seq correlated more strongly. The sorted CD138-negative fraction was not purified T cells but a mixed bone marrow immune population. Compared with RNA-seq, IR-seq captured clonotypes at much greater depth and more reliably, and a smaller IR-seq throughput was enough to identify most of the shared clonotypes.

Starting from around 400 ng RNA, TCR libraries were constructed with the Immunoverse kit using molecular barcoded adaptors that cover the alpha/delta and beta/gamma chains. TCR library preparation used the same RNA that went into transcriptome sequencing. Sequencing of the TCR libraries was done on an Illumina HiSeq 4000 with 2 x 150 cycles. Per the authors' processing: With MiXCR, TCR reads were aligned to human V, D, J and C references and assembled into CDR3 clonotypes, with quality filtering and error correction included. The tcR package in R was used to analyze clonotype counts and gene usage diversity. Raw mapping reads were checked after the RNA-seq reads had been mapped by STAR aligner version 2.5.3a onto the human GRCh37 genome. IR-seq fastq files were randomly downsampled with Seqtk 1.3 to test the effect of sequencing depth on detected clonotypes. TCRdb reworked the public reads: Q25 trimming with fastp, MiXCR clone assembly, productive beta chains retained. Records with the same CDR3 protein are collapsed into one entry carrying the most frequent genes and DNA. The V and J calls reflect TCRdb's pipeline rather than the authors' work. The sample contains about 58,000 distinct CDR3 sequences, around an eighth of them found a single time. The top ten hold 15% to 20% of the sample.

The V gene is TRBV7-8 and the J gene is TRBJ2-3, and TRBD2 aligns with 7 junction nucleotides. Material for sequencing was a population of CD138-negative cells sorted from bone marrow. The cell subset or site label corresponds to: bone marrow mononuclear cells depleted of CD138+ plasma/myeloma cells by negative magnetic selection. This receptor was identified in a donor older than 35 with multiple myeloma. The bases read TGTGCCAGCAGCACAAGACTAGCCCCCGCTCGAGATACGCAGTATTTT. Its product reads: CASSTRLAPARDTQYF.